This T cell receptor beta chain was retrieved from a study of T-cell reconstitution after alpha-beta-depleted transplantation in children. Unique molecular identifiers were incorporated when the TCRbeta library was constructed. TCRdb reprocessed the PCR reads via MiXCR and lists one record per CDR3 protein. The sample records around 78,000 distinct CDR3 sequences, 12% to 15% being singletons. The CDR3 sequence is 17 residues long. The germline V and J ends were trimmed by 2 bases and 0 bases, with 15 bases remaining between them. The germline V gene has CDR1 SGHTA and CDR2 FQGTGA. About this clonotype itself: Its specificity is not known.

Notes on the study in general: From newly produced T cells came most of the T-cell counts and diversity one year after transplant. After transplant, high TCRbeta diversity at day 60 in some patients arose from surviving recipient T cells and thymic progenitors. Several hundred graft clones that had expanded were reportedly the source of alpha-beta T cells about two months after transplant.

The chain is built from TRBV7-3 and TRBJ2-3; possible D gene TRBD2, 6 bases. Sequenced here: PBMCs, mostly from graft donor cells, sampled 180 days after TCRalphabeta/CD19-depleted stem cell transplant. This receptor was identified in a male patient aged 2 to 9 who had a stem cell transplant for acute lymphoblastic leukemia, so the T cells may come from the graft donor. DNA for the CDR3: TGTGCCAGCAGCTTATCGGGAGTGGAACTTAGCACAGATACGCAGTATTTT. As protein: CASSLSGVELSTDTQYF.